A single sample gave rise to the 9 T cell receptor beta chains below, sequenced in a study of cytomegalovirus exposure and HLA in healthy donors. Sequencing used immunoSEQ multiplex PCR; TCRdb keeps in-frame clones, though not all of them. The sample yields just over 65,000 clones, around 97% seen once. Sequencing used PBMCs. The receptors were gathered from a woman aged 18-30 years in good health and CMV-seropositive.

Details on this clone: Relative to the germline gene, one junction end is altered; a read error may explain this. The CDR3 loop reads CAWSVRDRMIF. The CDR3 region has the DNA TGTGCCTGGAGTGTCCGGGACAGGATGATCTTC. The chain carries TRBV30 and TRBJ1-2; 8 nucleotides match TRBD1. Germline CDR1 and CDR2: GTSNPN and SVGIG (reference sequence). This CDR3 is built from 11 residues.

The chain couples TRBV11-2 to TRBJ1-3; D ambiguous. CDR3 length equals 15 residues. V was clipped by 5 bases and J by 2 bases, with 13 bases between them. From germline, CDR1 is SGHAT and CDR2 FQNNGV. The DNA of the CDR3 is TGTGCCAGCAGCCCCCGTCGAGTAACTGGAAACACCATATATTTT. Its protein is CASSPRRVTGNTIYF.

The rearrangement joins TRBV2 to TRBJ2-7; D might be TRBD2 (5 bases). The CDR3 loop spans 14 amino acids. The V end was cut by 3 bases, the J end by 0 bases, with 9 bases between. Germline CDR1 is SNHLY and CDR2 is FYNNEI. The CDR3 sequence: CASSDRRSSYEQYF. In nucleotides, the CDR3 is TGTGCCAGCAGTGACAGGAGGAGCTCCTACGAGCAGTACTTC.

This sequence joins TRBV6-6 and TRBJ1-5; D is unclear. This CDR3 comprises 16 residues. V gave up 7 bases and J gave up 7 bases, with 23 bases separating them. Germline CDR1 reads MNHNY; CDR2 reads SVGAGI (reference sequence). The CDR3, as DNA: TGTGCCAGCACCTTACGGGAATGGAGCCGAGAACAGCCCCAGCATTTT. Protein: CASTLREWSREQPQHF.

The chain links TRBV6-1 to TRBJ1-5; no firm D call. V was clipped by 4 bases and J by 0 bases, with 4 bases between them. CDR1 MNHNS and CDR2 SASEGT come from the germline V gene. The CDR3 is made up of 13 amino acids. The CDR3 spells CASSVISNQPQHF. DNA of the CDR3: TGTGCCAGCAGTGTTATTAGCAATCAGCCCCAGCATTTT.

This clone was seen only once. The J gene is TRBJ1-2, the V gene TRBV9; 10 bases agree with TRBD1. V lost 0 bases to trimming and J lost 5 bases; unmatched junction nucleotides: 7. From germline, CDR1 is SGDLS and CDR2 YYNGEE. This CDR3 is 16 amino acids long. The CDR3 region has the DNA TGTGCCAGCAGCGTAGCCTTCGGGGGACAGGGGTATGGCTACACCTTC. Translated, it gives CASSVAFGGQGYGYTF.

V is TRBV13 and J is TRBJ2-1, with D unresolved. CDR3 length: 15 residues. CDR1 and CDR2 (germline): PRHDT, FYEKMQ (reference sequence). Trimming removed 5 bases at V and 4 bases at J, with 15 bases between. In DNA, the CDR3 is TGTGCCAGCAGCGCGATAGAGCCGGGTTACAATGAGCAGTTCTTC. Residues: CASSAIEPGYNEQFF. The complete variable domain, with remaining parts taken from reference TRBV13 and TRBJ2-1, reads AAGVIQSPRHLIKEKRETATLKCYPIPRHDTVYWYQQGPGQDPQFLISFYEKMQSDKGSIPDRFSAQQFSDYHSELNMSSLELGDSALYFCASSAIEPGYNEQFFGPGTRLTVL.

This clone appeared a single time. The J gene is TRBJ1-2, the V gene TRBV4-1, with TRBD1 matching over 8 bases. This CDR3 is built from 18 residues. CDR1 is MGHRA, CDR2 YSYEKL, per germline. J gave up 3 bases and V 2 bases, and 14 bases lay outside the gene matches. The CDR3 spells CASSQIIPRQGSDYGYTF. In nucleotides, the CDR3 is TGCGCCAGCAGCCAAATTATCCCCCGACAGGGGAGTGACTATGGCTACACCTTC.

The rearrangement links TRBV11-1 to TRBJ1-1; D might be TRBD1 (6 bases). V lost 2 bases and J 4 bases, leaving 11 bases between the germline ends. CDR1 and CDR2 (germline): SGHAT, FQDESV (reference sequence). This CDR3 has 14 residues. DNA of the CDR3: TGTGCCAGCAGCTTATACAGGGATTTCACTGAAGCTTTCTTT. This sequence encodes CASSLYRDFTEAFF.